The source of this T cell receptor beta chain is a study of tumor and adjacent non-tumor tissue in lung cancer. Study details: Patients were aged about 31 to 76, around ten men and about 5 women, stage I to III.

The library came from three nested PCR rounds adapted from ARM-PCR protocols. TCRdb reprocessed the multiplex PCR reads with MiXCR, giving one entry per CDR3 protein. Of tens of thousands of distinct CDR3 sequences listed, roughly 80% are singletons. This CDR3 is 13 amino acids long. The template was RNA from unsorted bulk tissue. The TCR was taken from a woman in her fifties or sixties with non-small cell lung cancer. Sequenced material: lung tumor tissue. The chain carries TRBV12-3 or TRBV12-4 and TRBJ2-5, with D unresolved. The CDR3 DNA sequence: TGTCCCGGCAGTGTTTGGGACCAAGAGACCCAGTACTTC. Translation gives CPGSVWDQETQYF.